Following are 21 T cell receptor beta chains from one sample sequenced in a study of breast tumors, draining lymph nodes, adjacent tissues. Each CDR3 protein is one row after TCRdb ran MiXCR on the multiplex PCR reads. The sample shows some 140,000 distinct CDR3 sequences, about a fifth of them seen only once. Axillary draining lymph nodes of breast cancer patients supplied the node samples. Material for sequencing was axillary lymph node tissue. The receptor source for this set is a female donor with breast cancer. Some clones in this sample may be carry-over from other donors' samples.

Notes on this clonotype: A read error may be the cause here, since a much bigger clone is one base away. This rearrangement joins TRBV10-2 to TRBJ2-1; 13 nucleotides agree with TRBD2. Germline values: CDR1 WSHSY, CDR2 SAAADI. The CDR3 is 16 amino acids. This CDR3 reads CASEGTSGNSYNVQFF. The CDR3 DNA follows: TGCGCCAGCGAAGGGACTAGCGGGAACTCCTACAATGTGCAGTTCTTC.

This clonotype appeared many times. The V call is TRBV10-2, the J call TRBJ2-3; D is ambiguous. The germline V gene encodes CDR1 WSHSY and CDR2 SAAADI. V lost 7 bases and J 5 bases, leaving 16 bases between the germline ends. This CDR3 is built from 14 residues. The chain's CDR3 is CASKGRPQLDTQYF. CDR3 in DNA: TGCGCCAGCAAGGGCAGGCCCCAGTTAGATACGCAGTATTTT.

A remark on this clonotype: A much larger clone is a single base away; this may be a read error. DNA for the CDR3: TGCAGCGTTGGGACTAGTTCAGAGATCCAGTACTTC. It encodes CSVGTSSEIQYF. The V and J genes are TRBV29-1 and TRBJ2-5, with 7 positions matching TRBD2. CDR1 and CDR2 (germline): SQVTM, ANQGSEA. The CDR3 has 12 residues.

This clonotype was seen ten or more times. The chain is built from TRBV19 and TRBJ2-5; D is unresolved. Germline CDR1 is LNHDA and CDR2 is SQIVND (reference sequence). The CDR3 is 14 residues long. With 3 bases removed from V and 7 bases from J, the gap between germline ends came to 15 bases. Here the CDR3 reads CASSIAPLSGTQYF. CDR3 DNA: TGTGCCAGTAGTATTGCCCCGCTTTCCGGGACCCAGTACTTC.

Many counts were recorded for this clonotype. V and J are TRBV29-1 and TRBJ2-5; D not resolved. Germline V gives CDR1 SQVTM, CDR2 ANQGSEA. The CDR3 totals 14 residues. Trimming shortened V by 4 bases and J by 5 bases, and 17 bases separated the two germline ends. CDR3 DNA: TGCAGCGTTGCCTCGGCAGTGGGGTCTGAGACCCAGTACTTC. This translates into CSVASAVGSETQYF. The full variable domain, completed using reference TRBV29-1 and TRBJ2-5, is SAVISQKPSRDICQRGTSLTIQCQVDSQVTMMFWYRQQPGQSLTLIATANQGSEATYESGFVIDKFPISRPNLTFSTLTVSNMSPEDSSIYLCSVASAVGSETQYFGPGTRLLVL.

This clonotype was seen repeatedly, ten times or more. The CDR3 spells CATSGTSGDYNEQFF. Written as DNA, the CDR3 is TGTGCCACCAGCGGAACTAGCGGGGACTACAATGAGCAGTTCTTC. This chain connects TRBV15 to TRBJ2-1; TRBD2 matches 10 bases. Germline trimming cut 5 bases from V and 3 bases from J; bases unmatched to any gene: 4. In germline, CDR1 is LNHNV, CDR2 YYDKDF (reference sequence). The CDR3 is 15 residues long.

This clonotype was found a few times. A much larger clone lies one base from this, so it may be a read error. This chain joins TRBV20-1 and TRBJ2-1; weak D call: TRBD2 (5 bases). The CDR3 is made up of 16 amino acids. Trimming shortened V by 1 base and J by 6 bases, and 19 bases separated the two germline ends. Looked up from germline, CDR1 is DFQATT and CDR2 is SNEGSKA (reference sequence). As DNA, the CDR3 is TGCAGTGCTAGAGGAAGCGCGGGTTCAATTCGCAATGAGCAGTTCTTC. Amino acid sequence: CSARGSAGSIRNEQFF.

This clonotype was observed at least ten times. V is TRBV5-1 and J is TRBJ1-2; TRBD1 might be the D (6 bases). The CDR3 runs to 14 residues. CDR1 SGHRS and CDR2 YFSETQ come from the germline V gene. The germline V and J ends were trimmed by 0 bases and 7 bases, with 13 bases remaining between them. The CDR3, as DNA: TGCGCCAGCAGCTTGGATACAGGGAGGGGTGGCTACACCTTC. Its translation is CASSLDTGRGGYTF.

This clonotype was seen a single time. This sequence joins TRBV5-6 and TRBJ2-7; TRBD2 agrees at 14 bases. CDR3 length: 15 residues. V was pared by 7 bases and J by 2 bases, with 5 bases of the junction left unmatched. Germline V gives CDR1 SGHDT, CDR2 YYEEEE. CDR3 region: CASELTSGRAYEQYF. Written as DNA, the CDR3 is TGTGCCAGCGAACTGACTAGCGGGAGGGCCTACGAGCAGTACTTC.

The chain joins TRBV24-1 to TRBJ2-1, with D maybe TRBD2 (6 bases). The length of the CDR3 is 15 residues. CDR1 KGHDR and CDR2 SFDVKD come from the germline V gene. Trimming cost V 4 bases and J 7 bases, with 16 bases left between them. The CDR3 coding sequence is TGTGCCACCAGTGAGCGGGCGGGAAGCCCGAATGAGCAGTTCTTC. This sequence encodes CATSERAGSPNEQFF.

In this sample, this clonotype turned up many times. V usage is TRBV7-2 and J usage is TRBJ1-5, with D possibly matching TRBD1 (5 bases). The CDR3 spans 13 residues. CDR1 is SGHTA and CDR2 is FQGNSA in the germline V gene. V was trimmed by 1 base and J by 7 bases, leaving 8 bases between them. CDR3 DNA sequence: TGTGCCAGCAGCTTAGTTCGGGGCCAGCCCCAGCATTTT. As protein: CASSLVRGQPQHF.

In the case of this clonotype: One base away lies a much larger clone, so this may be a sequencing read error. The chain combines TRBV4-3 with TRBJ2-3; possible D gene TRBD1, 5 bases. Germline CDR1 is LGHNA and CDR2 is YSLEER. The CDR3 length is 15 residues. CDR3 sequence reads: CASSQDFSFTGTQYF. The CDR3 DNA follows: TGCGCCAGCAGCCAAGATTTCTCCTTCACAGGTACGCAGTATTTT.

In this sample, this clonotype turned up many times. The chain combines TRBV28 with TRBJ2-7, with unresolved D. The germline CDR1 and CDR2 sequences are MDHEN and SYDVKM. CDR3 size: 13 residues. Trimming cost V 2 bases and J 0 bases, with 5 bases left between them. The CDR3 coding sequence is TGTGCCAGCAGTTTAGTTAGCTCCTACGAGCAGTACTTC. This sequence encodes CASSLVSSYEQYF.

This clonotype was detected ten times or more. The chain links TRBV30 to TRBJ2-3; 8 nucleotides agree with TRBD2. The CDR3 has 15 amino acids. The V gene end was trimmed by 2 bases and the J gene end by 0 bases; junction bases not matched to a gene: 4. Germline V lookup: CDR1 GTSNPN, CDR2 SVGIG (reference sequence). The CDR3 loop reads CAWSRLAGSTDTQYF. The CDR3 region has the DNA TGTGCCTGGAGTAGGCTAGCGGGTAGCACAGATACGCAGTATTTT.

Ten or more counts support this clonotype. The gene calls are TRBV5-1 and TRBJ2-1, with D tentatively TRBD1 or TRBD2 (5 bases each). Trimming removed 0 bases at V and 2 bases at J, with 9 bases between. CDR3 length: 15 residues. Per the germline V gene, CDR1 is SGHRS and CDR2 is YFSETQ. The CDR3 DNA sequence: TGCGCCAGCAGCTTGGCGTGGGACGCCTACAATGAGCAGTTCTTC. Residues: CASSLAWDAYNEQFF. Based on the CDR3 plus reference TRBV5-1 and TRBJ2-1, the full variable domain is KAGVTQTPRYLIKTRGQQVTLSCSPISGHRSVSWYQQTPGQGLQFLFEYFSETQRNKGNFPGRFSGRQFSNSRSEMNVSTLELGDSALYLCASSLAWDAYNEQFFGPGTRLTVL.

As concerns this clonotype: This may come from a read error, since a much larger clone is one base off. The chain has TRBV30 and TRBJ2-1; the match to TRBD2 covers 7 bases. The germline gives CDR1 GTSNPN, CDR2 SVGIG (reference sequence). Trimming removed 4 bases from V and 2 bases from J; junction bases left unmatched: 11. The CDR3 sequence is 16 residues long. The CDR3 here is CAWNPVWGGPYNEQFF. The CDR3 coding sequence is TGTGCCTGGAACCCGGTTTGGGGGGGACCCTACAATGAGCAGTTCTTC. Full variable domain (outside the CDR3, taken from reference TRBV30 and TRBJ2-1): SQTIHQWPATLVQPVGSPLSLECTVEGTSNPNLYWYRQAAGRGLQLLFYSVGIGQISSEVPQNLSASRPQDRQFILSSKKLLLSDSGFYLCAWNPVWGGPYNEQFFGPGTRLTVL.

The gene calls are TRBV6-4 and TRBJ2-7, with a weak D call TRBD1 (6 bases). The CDR3 is 12 amino acids. Trimming shortened V by 6 bases and J by 3 bases, and 9 bases separated the two germline ends. Germline V gene data show CDR1 as MRHNA and CDR2 as SNTAGT. The CDR3 here is CASRFRGYEQYF. As DNA, the CDR3 is TGTGCCAGCAGATTCAGGGGCTACGAGCAGTACTTC.

The chain employs TRBV5-6 and TRBJ2-3; D not resolved. The germline V and J ends were trimmed by 6 bases and 2 bases, with 13 bases remaining between them. CDR3 length: 14 amino acids. The germline V gene has CDR1 SGHDT and CDR2 YYEEEE. CDR3 in amino acids: CASTAPGHTDTQYF. CDR3 bases: TGTGCCAGCACCGCCCCGGGCCACACAGATACGCAGTATTTT.

This clonotype has at least ten counts. This chain joins TRBV6-5 and TRBJ2-7; 8 nucleotides align to TRBD1. Germline V gives CDR1 MNHEY, CDR2 SVGAGI. The CDR3 is 15 amino acids. J gave up 3 bases and V 6 bases, and 10 bases lay outside the gene matches. As DNA, the CDR3 is TGTGCCAGCAGAGCCGGGACAGGAGGGATCTACGAGCAGTACTTC. It translates to CASRAGTGGIYEQYF.

This rearrangement joins TRBV12-3 or TRBV12-4 to TRBJ2-7; 9 bases agree with TRBD1. The CDR3 has 14 amino acids. The V and J ends lost 11 bases and 2 bases, in that order; junction bases with no gene match: 10. The CDR3 here is CAGGKGQGPYEQYF. The CDR3 DNA reads as TGTGCCGGCGGTAAGGGACAGGGCCCCTACGAGCAGTACTTC.

This clonotype was counted many times. V gene TRBV12-3 or TRBV12-4 combines with J gene TRBJ2-3, with D possibly TRBD2 on 6 matching bases. The CDR3 loop spans 15 amino acids. V shed 5 bases and J shed 7 bases, with 19 bases lying between them. The CDR3 DNA follows: TGTGCCAGCAGTATCCTGGGACTCCCGGAAAATACGCAGTATTTT. This sequence encodes CASSILGLPENTQYF.